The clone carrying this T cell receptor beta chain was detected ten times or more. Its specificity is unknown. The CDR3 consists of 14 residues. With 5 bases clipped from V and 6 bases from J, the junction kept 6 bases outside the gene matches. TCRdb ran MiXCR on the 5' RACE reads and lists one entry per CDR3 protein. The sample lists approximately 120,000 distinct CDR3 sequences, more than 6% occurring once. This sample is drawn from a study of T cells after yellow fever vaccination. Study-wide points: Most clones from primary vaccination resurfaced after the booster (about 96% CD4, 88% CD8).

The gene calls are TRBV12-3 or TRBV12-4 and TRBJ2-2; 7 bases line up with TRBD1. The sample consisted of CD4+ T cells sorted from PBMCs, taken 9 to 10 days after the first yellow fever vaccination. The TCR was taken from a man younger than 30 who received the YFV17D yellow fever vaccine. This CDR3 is CASSPTGSAGELFF. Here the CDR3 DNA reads TGTGCCAGCAGTCCGACAGGGTCCGCCGGGGAGCTGTTTTTT.